This T cell receptor beta chain stems from a study of CD8+CD57+ T cells in acquired aplastic anemia. Overall study results and limits: Patients showed no significant difference from controls in CD8+ Simpson's diversity.

For CDR3 and TCR beta VDJ profiling, genomic DNA was the template used. TCRdb analysed the reads with MiXCR anew, one entry per CDR3 protein. The table has some 200,000 distinct CDR3 sequences, almost 35% seen once; the top ten hold around 1.1%. Turning to this clonotype: What it binds is not known.

CDR1 is SQVTM and CDR2 is ANQGSEA in the germline V gene. The CDR3 covers 13 residues. V lost 0 bases to trimming and J lost 4 bases, with 9 bases between them. The clonotype was recovered from a human donor in good health, serving as a control. The chain links TRBV29-1 to TRBJ1-2; D perhaps matches TRBD1 (5 bases). The sample consisted of sorted CD4+, CD8+, or CD8+CD57+ T cells (not recorded which) from PBMCs. CDR3 amino acids: CSVEEGQGYGYTF. CDR3 coding DNA: TGCAGCGTTGAAGAGGGGCAGGGCTATGGCTACACCTTC.